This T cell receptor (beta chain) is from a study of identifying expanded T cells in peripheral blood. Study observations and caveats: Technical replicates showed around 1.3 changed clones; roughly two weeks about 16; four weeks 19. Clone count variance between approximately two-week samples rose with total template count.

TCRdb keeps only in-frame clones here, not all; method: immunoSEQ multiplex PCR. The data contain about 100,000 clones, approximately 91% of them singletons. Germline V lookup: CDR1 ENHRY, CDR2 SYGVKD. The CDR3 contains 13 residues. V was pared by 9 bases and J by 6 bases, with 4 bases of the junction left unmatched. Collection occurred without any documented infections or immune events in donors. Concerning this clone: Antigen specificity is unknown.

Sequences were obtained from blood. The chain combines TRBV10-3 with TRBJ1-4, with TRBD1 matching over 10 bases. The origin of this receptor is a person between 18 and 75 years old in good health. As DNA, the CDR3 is TGTGCCATATCCGGGACAGGGGATGAAAAACTGTTTTTT. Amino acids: CAISGTGDEKLFF.